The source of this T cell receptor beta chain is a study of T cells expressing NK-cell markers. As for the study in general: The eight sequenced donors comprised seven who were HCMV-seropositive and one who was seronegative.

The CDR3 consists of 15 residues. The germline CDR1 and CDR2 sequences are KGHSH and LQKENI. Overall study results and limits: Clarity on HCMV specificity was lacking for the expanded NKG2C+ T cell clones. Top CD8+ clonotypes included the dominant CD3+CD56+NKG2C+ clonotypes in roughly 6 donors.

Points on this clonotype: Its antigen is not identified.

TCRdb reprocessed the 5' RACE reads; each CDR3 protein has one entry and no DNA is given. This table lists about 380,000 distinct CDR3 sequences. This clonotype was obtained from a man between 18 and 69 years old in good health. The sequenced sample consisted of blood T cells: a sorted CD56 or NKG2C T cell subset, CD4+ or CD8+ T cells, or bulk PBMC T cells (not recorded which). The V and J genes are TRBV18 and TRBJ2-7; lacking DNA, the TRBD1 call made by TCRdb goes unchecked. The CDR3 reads CASSPLGKDTGEQYF.